The 15 T cell receptor beta chains below come from one sample, sequenced in a study of T cell responses to AZD1222 COVID-19 vaccine. Profiling relied on immunoSEQ multiplex PCR, and the TCRdb table lists in-frame clones only, not all of them. The data hold 80,000 or so clones, with nearly 90% observed a single time. The sample here was peripheral blood, taken on day 0 of MenACWY control vaccination. All receptors come from an adult in good health.

On this clone: The sample holds other DNA sequences that translate to the same CDR3. The V and J genes are TRBV9 and TRBJ1-2; possible D gene TRBD1, 5 bases. Germline assignment: CDR1 SGDLS and CDR2 YYNGEE. This CDR3 has 13 amino acids. With 3 bases removed from V and 4 bases from J, the gap between germline ends came to 10 bases. The CDR3 nucleotides are TGTGCCAGCAGCGAAGGGCAGGGCTATGGCTACACCTTC. This sequence encodes CASSEGQGYGYTF.

The CDR3 nucleotides read TGTGCCAGCAGTTCGAGAGGGATCCCTACTAATGAAAAACTGTTTTTT. It translates to CASSSRGIPTNEKLFF. The chain couples TRBV27 to TRBJ1-4, with D hard to call. Germline values: CDR1 MNHEY, CDR2 SMNVEV (reference sequence). Trimming removed 4 bases at V and 2 bases at J, with 14 bases between. The CDR3 runs 16 residues.

The CDR3 loop reads CASSSTGGSNGYTF. The CDR3 DNA reads as TGTGCCAGCAGTTCTACAGGGGGCTCTAATGGCTACACCTTC. The V and J genes are TRBV27 and TRBJ1-2; the match to TRBD1 covers 9 bases. The germline CDR1 and CDR2 sequences are MNHEY and SMNVEV (reference sequence). The CDR3 runs 14 residues. The V segment lost 4 bases and the J segment 6 bases; nucleotides outside the gene matches: 6.

The chain uses TRBV30 and TRBJ1-6, with TRBD1 matching over 11 bases. The V gene's germline CDR1 is GTSNPN and CDR2 SVGIG (reference sequence). The CDR3 extends over 15 amino acids. Trimming cost V 2 bases and J 9 bases; bases outside gene matches: 6. The CDR3 reads CAWSRRTGGSSPLHF. CDR3 nucleotides: TGTGCCTGGAGTCGCCGGACAGGGGGCAGTTCACCCCTCCACTTT.

The chain is built from TRBV5-6 and TRBJ1-4, with TRBD1 as a possible D gene (5 bases). Germline V gives CDR1 SGHDT, CDR2 YYEEEE. The V end was cut by 4 bases, the J end by 7 bases, with 14 bases between. The CDR3 length is 14 residues. CDR3 loop: CASSVQRGGEKLFF. CDR3 DNA: TGTGCCAGCAGCGTCCAGCGTGGGGGTGAAAAACTGTTTTTT.

This clone was counted between two and nine times. This sequence joins TRBV19 and TRBJ1-1; D is possibly TRBD1 (6 bases). The CDR3 has 14 amino acids. Germline CDR1 is LNHDA and CDR2 is SQIVND (reference sequence). Trimming pared 5 bases from V and 0 bases from J, leaving 10 bases between. CDR3: CASSVGTLNTEAFF. CDR3 nucleotides: TGTGCCAGTAGTGTCGGGACACTGAACACTGAAGCTTTCTTT.

The chain couples TRBV27 to TRBJ1-5; 7 nucleotides align to TRBD1. The CDR3 runs 15 residues. Looked up from germline, CDR1 is MNHEY and CDR2 is SMNVEV (reference sequence). With V trimmed by 7 bases and J by 1 base, 7 bases remained unmatched. CDR3 residues: CASKRGRLSNQPQHF. The CDR3 DNA follows: TGTGCCAGCAAGAGGGGGCGTTTGAGCAATCAGCCCCAGCATTTT.

The genes are TRBV25-1 and TRBJ1-1; TRBD1 matches 8 bases. The trim removed 6 bases at V and 10 bases at J, leaving 7 bases unmatched. Germline V gene sequence: CDR1 MGHDK, CDR2 SYGVNS. CDR3 length: 12 amino acids. CDR3 in DNA: TGTGCCAGCAGCCAGGGGGCGAGTGGAGCTTTCTTT. Translated, it gives CASSQGASGAFF.

The V gene is TRBV27, the J gene TRBJ2-7; TRBD1 aligns across 10 bases. V was clipped by 4 bases and J by 3 bases; unmatched bases: 6. This CDR3 spans 15 amino acids. The V gene's germline CDR1 is MNHEY and CDR2 SMNVEV (reference sequence). This CDR3 reads CASSSWTGGNYEQYF. CDR3 in DNA: TGTGCCAGCAGTTCCTGGACAGGGGGGAACTACGAGCAGTACTTC.

V and J are TRBV18 and TRBJ2-7, with 9 positions matching TRBD2. The V and J ends lost 3 bases and 3 bases, in that order; junction bases with no gene match: 3. This CDR3 is built from 14 residues. CDR1 is KGHSH and CDR2 is LQKENI in the germline V gene. This chain's CDR3 is CASSPGLAGYEQYF. CDR3 in DNA: TGTGCCAGCTCACCGGGACTAGCTGGCTACGAGCAGTACTTC.

The V and J genes are TRBV30 and TRBJ1-2; perhaps TRBD1 as D (5 bases). CDR3 length: 12 amino acids. V was cut by 3 bases and J by 1 base, with 6 bases left in between. Germline V gives CDR1 GTSNPN, CDR2 SVGIG (reference sequence). The chain's CDR3 is CAWRQDNYGYTF. CDR3 sequence (DNA): TGTGCCTGGAGACAGGATAACTATGGCTACACCTTC. Based on the CDR3 plus reference TRBV30 and TRBJ1-2, the full variable domain is SQTIHQWPATLVQPVGSPLSLECTVEGTSNPNLYWYRQAAGRGLQLLFYSVGIGQISSEVPQNLSASRPQDRQFILSSKKLLLSDSGFYLCAWRQDNYGYTFGSGTRLTVV.

The V gene is TRBV5-5, the J gene TRBJ1-3; D may be TRBD1 (5 bases). Germline assignment: CDR1 SGHKS and CDR2 YYEKEE (reference sequence). Trimming pared 1 base from V and 0 bases from J, leaving 14 bases between. The length of the CDR3 is 17 residues. The CDR3 sequence is CASSLMYMGGSGNTIYF. The DNA of the CDR3 is TGTGCCAGCAGCTTGATGTATATGGGGGGCTCTGGAAACACCATATATTTT.

V gene TRBV7-9 combines with J gene TRBJ2-2, with 8 bases identical to TRBD1. The CDR3 runs 15 residues. Germline assignment: CDR1 SEHNR and CDR2 FQNEAQ (reference sequence). V gave up 5 bases and J gave up 0 bases; unmatched junction bases: 2. The CDR3 nucleotides are TGTGCCAGCAGCCGGACAGGGACGAACACCGGGGAGCTGTTTTTT. Protein product: CASSRTGTNTGELFF.

V usage is TRBV11-3 and J usage is TRBJ2-2; TRBD1 agrees at 7 bases. CDR1 and CDR2 from the germline V gene are SGHNT and YENEEA. Unmatched junction bases numbered 3, after V lost 5 bases and J lost 6 bases. This CDR3 spans 13 amino acids. In DNA, the CDR3 is TGTGCCAGCAGCAGAGACAGGGCCGGGGAGCTGTTTTTT. This sequence encodes CASSRDRAGELFF. Variable domain in full (rest from reference TRBV11-3 and TRBJ2-2): EAGVVQSPRYKIIEKKQPVAFWCNPISGHNTLYWYLQNLGQGPELLIRYENEEAVDDSQLPKDRFSAERLKGVDSTLKIQPAELGDSAVYLCASSRDRAGELFFGEGSRLTVL.

This chain uses TRBV9 with TRBJ2-3, with TRBD2 identical over 13 bases. In germline, CDR1 is SGDLS, CDR2 YYNGEE. The V segment lost 4 bases and the J segment 1 base; nucleotides outside the gene matches: 3. The CDR3 covers 16 residues. The CDR3 bases are TGTGCCAGCAGCCCCGGACTAGCGGGGGGCACAGATACGCAGTATTTT. Its translation is CASSPGLAGGTDTQYF.